The rows below give T cell receptor beta chains drawn from one sample of a study of regulatory T cells in long-lasting Graves disease. TCRdb passed the multiplex PCR reads through MiXCR, listing each CDR3 protein once. The sample has about 420,000 distinct CDR3 sequences, about a quarter seen once. This specimen was peripheral blood mononuclear cells (PBMCs), taken when the disease was refractory, from a patient treated with antithyroid drugs. Receptor source: a female donor with Graves disease. Each CDR3 is given with its conserved first and last residue. Each record gives: clone size, V gene, D gene, CDR3 length, J gene, CDR3 protein, CDR3 DNA. A D gene is named only where the DNA matches it firmly. For some rows the clone size is stated as once, few or many, or as a class when expanded; others skip it.

abundance: NA
v_gene: TRBV3-1
d_gene: NA
len: 15
j_gene: TRBJ2-3
CDR3aa: CASSQWAGSTDTQYF
CDR3nt: TGTGCCAGCAGCCAATGGGCAGGTAGCACAGATACGCAGTATTTT

abundance: NA
v_gene: TRBV6-1
d_gene: NA
len: 15
j_gene: TRBJ2-1
CDR3aa: CASGQRPSAYNEQFF
CDR3nt: TGTGCCAGCGGGCAGCGCCCTAGTGCCTACAATGAGCAGTTCTTC

abundance: many
v_gene: TRBV5-5
d_gene: NA
len: 15
j_gene: TRBJ2-2
CDR3aa: CASSLSYGDTGELFF
CDR3nt: TGTGCCAGCAGCTTGTCTTACGGGGACACCGGGGAGCTGTTTTTT

abundance: NA
v_gene: TRBV11-2
d_gene: TRBD2
len: 16
j_gene: TRBJ2-1
CDR3aa: CASSLRSGRSYNEQFF
CDR3nt: TGTGCCAGCAGCTTACGGAGCGGGAGATCCTACAATGAGCAGTTCTTC

abundance: NA
v_gene: TRBV7-2
d_gene: TRBD2
len: 18
j_gene: TRBJ2-3
CDR3aa: CASSIPGLAGGPPDTQYF
CDR3nt: TGTGCCAGCAGCATACCGGGACTAGCGGGAGGGCCGCCAGATACGCAGTATTTT

abundance: NA
v_gene: TRBV28
d_gene: NA
len: 15
j_gene: TRBJ2-5
CDR3aa: CASSLGPGYQETQYF
CDR3nt: TGTGCCAGCAGTTTAGGTCCGGGTTACCAAGAGACCCAGTACTTC

abundance: NA
v_gene: TRBV6-5
d_gene: TRBD1
len: 13
j_gene: TRBJ1-1
CDR3aa: CASSYPGGTEAFF
CDR3nt: TGTGCCAGCAGTTACCCAGGGGGAACTGAAGCTTTCTTT

abundance: once
v_gene: TRBV19
d_gene: NA
len: 13
j_gene: TRBJ1-1
CDR3aa: CTSSWTRNTEAFF
CDR3nt: TGTACCAGTAGTTGGACGCGGAACACTGAAGCTTTCTTT

abundance: few
v_gene: TRBV18
d_gene: NA
len: 14
j_gene: TRBJ1-1
CDR3aa: CASSPRGPNTEAFF
CDR3nt: TGTGCCAGCTCACCAAGGGGCCCGAACACTGAAGCTTTCTTT

abundance: few
v_gene: TRBV7-3
d_gene: NA
len: 15
j_gene: TRBJ2-5
CDR3aa: CASSPTRGGQETQYF
CDR3nt: TGTGCCAGCAGCCCTACTAGGGGGGGGCAAGAGACCCAGTACTTC

abundance: NA
v_gene: TRBV19
d_gene: NA
len: 13
j_gene: TRBJ2-2
CDR3aa: CASSMFVVGELFF
CDR3nt: TGTGCCAGTAGTATGTTTGTGGTCGGGGAGCTGTTTTTT

abundance: few
v_gene: TRBV28
d_gene: NA
len: 15
j_gene: TRBJ2-7
CDR3aa: CASSLDRRRTYEQYF
CDR3nt: TGTGCCAGCAGTCTGGACAGACGGAGGACCTACGAGCAGTACTTC

abundance: many
v_gene: TRBV18
d_gene: NA
len: 15
j_gene: TRBJ2-5
CDR3aa: CASSDAIGNQETQYF
CDR3nt: TGTGCCAGCTCCGATGCTATCGGGAACCAAGAGACCCAGTACTTC

abundance: NA
v_gene: TRBV27
d_gene: NA
len: 15
j_gene: TRBJ2-5
CDR3aa: CASSLDATEKETQYF
CDR3nt: TGTGCCAGCAGTTTAGACGCAACCGAGAAAGAGACCCAGTACTTC

abundance: NA
v_gene: TRBV9
d_gene: NA
len: 14
j_gene: TRBJ2-7
CDR3aa: CASSPKSWIGEQYF
CDR3nt: TGTGCCAGCAGCCCCAAATCCTGGATAGGTGAGCAGTACTTC

abundance: NA
v_gene: TRBV27
d_gene: NA
len: 13
j_gene: TRBJ1-6
CDR3aa: CASRRRGASPLHF
CDR3nt: TGTGCCAGCAGGCGTCGGGGGGCTTCACCCCTCCACTTT

abundance: many
v_gene: TRBV12-3/TRBV12-4
d_gene: TRBD1
len: 15
j_gene: TRBJ2-7
CDR3aa: CASSSDAGGTYEQYF
CDR3nt: TGTGCCAGCAGTTCAGACGCAGGGGGAACCTACGAGCAGTACTTC

abundance: NA
v_gene: TRBV12-3/TRBV12-4
d_gene: NA
len: 13
j_gene: TRBJ1-1
CDR3aa: CASSLEVNAEAFF
CDR3nt: TGTGCCAGCAGTTTGGAGGTGAACGCTGAAGCTTTCTTT

abundance: many
v_gene: TRBV7-2
d_gene: TRBD1
len: 14
j_gene: TRBJ1-1
CDR3aa: CASSLQGANSEAFF
CDR3nt: TGTGCCAGCAGCTTACAGGGGGCTAACTCTGAAGCTTTCTTT

abundance: few
v_gene: TRBV7-2
d_gene: NA
len: 15
j_gene: TRBJ2-5
CDR3aa: CASSLVGTRRETQYF
CDR3nt: TGTGCCAGCAGCTTAGTAGGGACTCGTCGGGAGACCCAGTACTTC

abundance: NA
v_gene: TRBV6-1
d_gene: TRBD1
len: 14
j_gene: TRBJ1-1
CDR3aa: CASSQRAGGTEAFF
CDR3nt: TGTGCCAGCAGCCAGCGGGCAGGGGGCACTGAAGCTTTCTTT